The 10 T cell receptor beta chains in this list originate from one sample, sequenced in a study of cytomegalovirus exposure and HLA in healthy donors. Using immunoSEQ multiplex PCR, the repertoire was profiled, and TCRdb retains in-frame clones only, with some absent. The sample carries some 230,000 clones, around nine tenths recorded once. Sequenced input: PBMCs. The receptors were sampled from a woman between 18 and 29 years old in good health and CMV-seronegative.

V is TRBV19 and J is TRBJ2-2, with D possibly being TRBD1 (6 bases). V was clipped by 5 bases and J by 3 bases, with 13 bases between them. Germline CDR1 is LNHDA and CDR2 is SQIVND (reference sequence). This CDR3 contains 15 residues. CDR3 nucleotide sequence: TGTGCCAGTAGTCCGAACAGGGCACACACCGGGGAGCTGTTTTTT. Translating gives CASSPNRAHTGELFF.

This sequence joins TRBV29-1 and TRBJ2-1; perhaps TRBD1 as D (6 bases). Trimming shortened V by 4 bases and J by 3 bases, and 22 bases separated the two germline ends. CDR3 length equals 17 residues. CDR1 is SQVTM and CDR2 is ANQGSEA in the germline V gene. Here the CDR3 DNA reads TGCAGCGTTGTGGGGCCCTCACAGGGAAAGCACTACAATGAGCAGTTCTTC. Its translation: CSVVGPSQGKHYNEQFF.

The rearrangement joins TRBV5-1 to TRBJ2-1; 11 bases agree with TRBD2. There are 16 residues in the CDR3. Germline V gene data show CDR1 as SGHRS and CDR2 as YFSETQ. The V and J ends lost 4 bases and 2 bases, in that order; junction bases with no gene match: 5. CDR3 sequence: CASSTTSGTPYNEQFF. CDR3 DNA sequence: TGCGCCAGCAGCACGACTAGCGGGACCCCCTACAATGAGCAGTTCTTC.

This rearrangement joins TRBV6-1 to TRBJ1-1, with 8 bases fitting TRBD1. The V gene's germline CDR1 is MNHNS and CDR2 SASEGT. CDR3 size: 16 residues. V was pared by 4 bases and J by 1 base, with 8 bases of the junction left unmatched. CDR3 sequence (DNA): TGTGCCAGCAGTGCGACAGGGGCGAGAGCGAACACTGAAGCTTTCTTT. This encodes CASSATGARANTEAFF.

This chain connects TRBV7-2 to TRBJ1-1; D ambiguous. Trimming removed 1 base from V and 5 bases from J, with 11 bases in between. CDR3 length equals 14 residues. Germline V lookup: CDR1 SGHTA, CDR2 FQGNSA. CDR3 sequence (DNA): TGTGCCAGCAGCTTAGGCCTTTCTAAAACTGAAGCTTTCTTT. Protein sequence: CASSLGLSKTEAFF.

The V call is TRBV6-6, the J call TRBJ1-5; D is undetermined. V was clipped by 0 bases and J by 7 bases, with 16 bases between them. The germline gives CDR1 MNHNY, CDR2 SVGAGI (reference sequence). The CDR3 runs to 16 residues. As DNA, the CDR3 is TGTGCCAGCAGTTACTCATCGGGGTGGGCTGGACAGCCCCAGCATTTT. Translation: CASSYSSGWAGQPQHF.

The rearrangement links TRBV2 to TRBJ2-7; the match to TRBD2 covers 12 bases. The CDR3 extends over 15 amino acids. V was pared by 8 bases and J by 1 base, with 6 bases of the junction left unmatched. The germline CDR1 and CDR2 sequences are SNHLY and FYNNEI. CDR3 region: CASRPTSGGSYEQYF. In DNA, the CDR3 is TGTGCCAGCCGTCCGACTAGCGGGGGATCCTACGAGCAGTACTTC.

J is TRBJ2-3 and V is TRBV19; maybe TRBD1 (6 bases). Germline CDR1 is LNHDA and CDR2 is SQIVND (reference sequence). CDR3 size: 16 residues. Between the trimmed V and J ends, which lost 2 bases and 2 bases, there was a span of 14 bases. The CDR3 loop is CASSISRGSFTDTQYF. The CDR3 region has the DNA TGTGCCAGTAGTATAAGTAGGGGGAGTTTCACAGATACGCAGTATTTT.

The chain combines TRBV6-1 with TRBJ2-7; 10 bases line up with TRBD1. J lost 4 bases, V lost 6 bases, and 6 bases had no gene match. CDR3 length: 14 amino acids. CDR1 MNHNS and CDR2 SASEGT come from the germline V gene. CDR3 sequence (DNA): TGTGCCAGCAGGCCGGGACAGGGGTTTTACGAGCAGTACTTC. Amino acids: CASRPGQGFYEQYF.

V and J are TRBV27 and TRBJ2-4, with 8 nucleotides matching TRBD2. The CDR3 runs to 14 residues. The germline gives CDR1 MNHEY, CDR2 SMNVEV (reference sequence). J gave up 6 bases and V 3 bases, and 4 bases lay outside the gene matches. The CDR3: CASSFSLAGNIQYF. The CDR3, as DNA: TGTGCCAGCAGTTTTTCGCTAGCGGGAAACATTCAGTACTTC.